This TCR beta chain is from a study of read filtering for tumor transcriptome and immune sequencing. This clonotype was counted many times. The library was built from approximately 400 ng RNA with molecular barcoded adaptors for alpha/delta and beta/gamma chains. TCRdb called the reads again in MiXCR, with one record for every CDR3 protein. The data show approximately 58,000 distinct CDR3 sequences, with over 9% seen just once and more than 15% held by the top ten. Material for sequencing was a population of CD138-negative cells sorted from bone marrow. This clonotype originated in a donor at least 40 years old with multiple myeloma.

CDR3 coding DNA: TGTGCCAGCTCGTACGCCCCCGGCAGGGAATACGAGCAGTACTTC. Amino acid sequence: CASSYAPGREYEQYF. The V gene is TRBV12-3 or TRBV12-4, the J gene TRBJ2-7, with D possibly matching TRBD1 (5 bases). The CDR3 loop spans 15 amino acids. The V end was cut by 8 bases, the J end by 4 bases, with 21 bases between.